This T cell receptor (beta chain) is drawn from a study of blood T cells in healthy people across ages. Study observations and caveats: PBMCs were not sorted, which prevented a conclusive comparison of naive versus antigen-experienced cells. Estimates drawn from one million T cells were deemed to understate diversity.

The CDR3 sequence is 14 residues long. Germline V gene sequence: CDR1 MNHEY, CDR2 SMNVEV (reference sequence). Trimming removed 7 bases from V and 8 bases from J, with 20 bases in between. A second PCR of 7 to 11 cycles used a sample-barcoded 5' primer and a J-beta primer mix. Tagging of each cDNA molecule was performed by a template-switch adaptor with 12 random nucleotides. TCRdb ran MiXCR on the 5' RACE reads and lists one entry per CDR3 protein. The sample records about 800,000 distinct CDR3 sequences, roughly 60% being singletons. In the case of this clonotype: Its cognate antigen is unknown.

The material sequenced was blood. The V call is TRBV27, the J call TRBJ1-2; D is uncertain. This TCR came from a man aged 25-40 years in good health. CDR3 DNA sequence: TGTGCCAGCAAGCAGGTCGACGACCTTCACGGCTACACCTTC. Its translation is CASKQVDDLHGYTF.